The clone carrying this TCR beta chain came up many times. The antigen remains unidentified. The germline V gene has CDR1 LGHDT and CDR2 YNNKEL (reference sequence). V lost 4 bases and J lost 4, with 14 bases in between. This CDR3 has 15 residues. After template switching added a universal primer site, the resulting cDNA carried unique molecular identifiers. One entry per CDR3 protein, called by TCRdb with MiXCR from the 5' RACE reads. The sample lists around 95,000 distinct CDR3 sequences; 5.5% to 7% were seen once. The data originate from a study of identical twins. Study-level points and caveats: Beta clonotypes that were abundant in cord blood contained fewer insertions, a pattern absent from memory repertoires. Twin-shared out-of-frame alpha sequences showed excess low generation probability. Modelling underestimated the level of out-of-frame TCR alpha sharing observed in monozygotic twins.

The receptor was derived from a woman aged 50 to 60 in good health. The sequencing input was memory T cells sorted from blood. This sequence joins TRBV3-1 and TRBJ2-1, with D perhaps TRBD2 (5 bases). The CDR3 spells CASSPDSDPYNEQFF. The CDR3 DNA follows: TGTGCCAGCAGCCCGGACTCCGACCCGTACAATGAGCAGTTCTTC.